The TCR beta chain under discussion was sequenced for a study of T cell repertoires and HLA-DP antigens. The sample holds one count of this clone. Its antigen is unknown. General observations from the study: Average cumulative frequency of previously undetected clones was just over 35% against one allele and around 53% against the other.

The ends lost 6 bases at V and 1 base at J; junction bases unmatched: 0. The CDR3 extends over 13 amino acids. Germline V gives CDR1 MDHEN, CDR2 SYDVKM. Untouched CD4+ T cells were bead-isolated from PBMC at about 97.7% purity. Produced via immunoSEQ multiplex PCR; TCRdb's table is partial and in-frame only. The data contain around 100,000 clones, 85% to 95% of them singletons. V is TRBV28 and J is TRBJ2-3, with 8 bases lining up with TRBD1. The sample consisted of CD4+ T cells from PBMCs. The source is a woman in her late teens or twenties in good health and CMV-seronegative. CDR3 DNA sequence: TGTGCCAGCAGGACAGGGGGCACAGATACGCAGTATTTT. It is translated as CASRTGGTDTQYF.